The clone carrying this T cell receptor beta chain was picked up one time. This record comes from a study of cytomegalovirus exposure and HLA in healthy donors. Germline V gene sequence: CDR1 MNHNS, CDR2 SASEGT. This CDR3 is 15 amino acids long. Use of 60 Vbeta and 13 Jbeta primers characterized the PCR. Generated by immunoSEQ multiplex PCR, the TCRdb table keeps only in-frame clones and is missing some. The profile shows approximately 42,000 clones, approximately 81% of them singletons. The V gene is TRBV6-1, the J gene TRBJ2-5; 12 nucleotides agree with TRBD2. The end of the DNA aligns better with TRBJ2-7, so the J call may be wrong. The source material was PBMCs. The source is a man aged 50 to 59 in good health and CMV-seronegative. The CDR3 nucleotides read TGTGCCAGCAGTGTGTCTAGCGGGGGGGCCCACGAGCAGTACTTC. Translation: CASSVSSGGAHEQYF.